This entry lists 11 T cell receptor beta chains sequenced from one sample in a study of blood T cell repertoires in COVID-19. Profiling relied on immunoSEQ multiplex PCR, and the TCRdb table lists in-frame clones only, not all of them. The table includes 380,000 or so clones, 81% detected once. Input material: peripheral blood. These receptors were taken from a human donor with acute or convalescent COVID-19. The donor label of this sample is uncertain.

The V gene is TRBV9, the J gene TRBJ2-3, with D maybe TRBD2 (7 bases). V was trimmed by 0 bases and J by 0 bases, leaving 17 bases between them. Germline V gene sequence: CDR1 SGDLS, CDR2 YYNGEE. The CDR3 consists of 18 residues. The CDR3 loop reads CASSVGGGIAGSTDTQYF. CDR3 bases: TGTGCCAGCAGCGTAGGAGGGGGGATAGCGGGCAGCACAGATACGCAGTATTTT.

The V and J genes are TRBV5-1 and TRBJ2-1; 10 bases map to TRBD2. The CDR3 is 13 amino acids. CDR1 is SGHRS, CDR2 YFSETQ, per germline. The V segment lost 3 bases and the J segment 10 bases; nucleotides outside the gene matches: 4. This chain's CDR3 is CASSSLAGDEQFF. The CDR3 DNA follows: TGCGCCAGCAGCTCCCTAGCGGGAGACGAGCAGTTCTTC.

V gene TRBV19 combines with J gene TRBJ2-5; TRBD1 is a possible D gene (6 bases). The V end lost 5 bases, the J end lost 4 bases, and 11 bases lay between the germline ends. This CDR3 is 13 amino acids long. The germline V gene encodes CDR1 LNHDA and CDR2 SQIVND (reference sequence). This CDR3 is CASSPLRGETQYF. DNA of the CDR3: TGTGCCAGTAGTCCTCTCAGGGGAGAGACCCAGTACTTC.

This clone was observed a few times. CDR3 coding DNA: TGTGCCAGCAGCGGACAGGGAACTGGAAACACCATATATTTT. Translating it yields CASSGQGTGNTIYF. The chain joins TRBV5-4 to TRBJ1-3; 8 nucleotides match TRBD1. Germline V gives CDR1 SGHNT, CDR2 YYREEE (reference sequence). The CDR3 is 14 amino acids. Trimming took 4 bases from V and 2 from J; bases not matched to a gene: 2. Variable domain in full (rest from reference TRBV5-4 and TRBJ1-3): ETGVTQSPTHLIKTRGQQVTLRCSSQSGHNTVSWYQQALGQGPQFIFQYYREEENGRGNFPPRFSGLQFPNYSSELNVNALELDDSALYLCASSGQGTGNTIYFGEGSWLTVV.

The gene calls are TRBV3-1 (or the pseudogene TRBV3-2) and TRBJ1-5, with D possibly matching TRBD1 (6 bases). The V gene's germline CDR1 is LGHDT and CDR2 YNNKEL (reference sequence). CDR3 length equals 14 residues. The germline V and J ends were trimmed by 5 bases and 2 bases, with 10 bases remaining between them. The CDR3 loop reads CASSKNRGNQPQHF. The CDR3 coding sequence is TGTGCCAGCAGCAAAAACAGGGGCAATCAGCCCCAGCATTTT.

The J gene is TRBJ2-3, the V gene TRBV14; TRBD2 matches 11 bases. CDR3 length equals 15 residues. From germline, CDR1 is SGHDN and CDR2 FVKESK. With 2 bases clipped from V and 4 bases from J, the junction kept 2 bases outside the gene matches. The CDR3 nucleotides are TGTGCCAGCAGCCAACTTAGCGGGAGGGCAGATACGCAGTATTTT. It translates to CASSQLSGRADTQYF.

This clone was recorded a few times. V is TRBV28 and J is TRBJ1-2; possibly TRBD1 for D (6 bases). The CDR3 consists of 14 residues. Germline CDR1 is MDHEN and CDR2 is SYDVKM. V lost 7 bases to trimming and J lost 8 bases, with 20 bases between them. CDR3 in DNA: TGTGCCAGCATCACCAATCCAGGGGTTTCGGGCTACACCTTC. The encoded protein is CASITNPGVSGYTF.

This clone was observed a single time. Compared with germline, one end of the junction differs, possibly owing to a read error. The chain employs TRBV7-9 and TRBJ1-1, with 12 positions matching TRBD1. From germline, CDR1 is SEHNR and CDR2 FQNEAQ (reference sequence). The CDR3 is made up of 15 amino acids. Here the CDR3 reads CASSLRNRDRGRGDF. The CDR3 DNA reads TGTGCCAGCAGCTTACGAAACCGGGACAGGGGGCGTGGAGACTTT.

This chain joins TRBV11-2 and TRBJ1-3; 7 bases map to TRBD1. V lost 0 bases, J lost 8 bases, and 7 bases stayed unmatched. The CDR3 consists of 15 residues. Per the germline V gene, CDR1 is SGHAT and CDR2 is FQNNGV. CDR3 protein: CASSLDRGLEDTIYF. The CDR3 nucleotides read TGTGCCAGCAGCTTAGATAGGGGGCTTGAGGACACCATATATTTT.

The chain carries TRBV6-2 or TRBV6-3 and TRBJ2-7, with 7 bases that match TRBD1. This CDR3 contains 13 residues. Germline V gene lookup returns CDR1 MNHEY and CDR2 SVGEGT. V was pared by 5 bases and J by 2 bases, with 3 bases of the junction left unmatched. The CDR3 region is CASSSQGAYEQYF. The CDR3 DNA is TGTGCCAGCAGTAGTCAGGGGGCCTACGAGCAGTACTTC.

The chain links TRBV18 to TRBJ2-7; 8 bases line up with TRBD1. The J segment lost 3 bases and the V segment lost 3 bases, leaving 7 bases of the junction unmatched. The CDR3 runs 15 residues. Germline V gene data show CDR1 as KGHSH and CDR2 as LQKENI. CDR3 in amino acids: CASSPTGGQHYEQYF. The CDR3 nucleotides read TGTGCCAGCTCACCCACAGGGGGTCAGCACTACGAGCAGTACTTC.